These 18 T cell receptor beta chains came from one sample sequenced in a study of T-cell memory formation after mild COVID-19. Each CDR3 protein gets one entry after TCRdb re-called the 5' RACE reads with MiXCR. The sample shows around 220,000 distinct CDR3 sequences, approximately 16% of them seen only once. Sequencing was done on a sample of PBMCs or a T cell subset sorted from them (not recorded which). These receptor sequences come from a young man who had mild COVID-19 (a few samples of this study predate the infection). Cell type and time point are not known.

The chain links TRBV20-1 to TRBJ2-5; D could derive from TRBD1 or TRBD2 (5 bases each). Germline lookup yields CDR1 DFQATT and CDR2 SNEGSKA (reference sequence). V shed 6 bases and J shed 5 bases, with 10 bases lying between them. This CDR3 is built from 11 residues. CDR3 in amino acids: CSAGVRETQYF. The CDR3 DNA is TGCAGTGCGGGGGTGAGGGAGACCCAGTACTTC.

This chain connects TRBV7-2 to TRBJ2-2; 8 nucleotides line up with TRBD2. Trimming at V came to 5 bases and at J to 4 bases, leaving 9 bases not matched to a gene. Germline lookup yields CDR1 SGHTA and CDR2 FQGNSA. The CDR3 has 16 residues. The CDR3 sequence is CASSRYGGEATGELFF. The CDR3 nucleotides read TGTGCCAGCAGCCGATACGGGGGGGAGGCCACCGGGGAGCTGTTTTTT. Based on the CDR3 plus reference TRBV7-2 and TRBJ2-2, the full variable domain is GAGVSQSPSNKVTEKGKDVELRCDPISGHTALYWYRQSLGQGLEFLIYFQGNSAPDKSGLPSDRFSAERTGGSVSTLTIQRTQQEDSAVYLCASSRYGGEATGELFFGEGSRLTVL.

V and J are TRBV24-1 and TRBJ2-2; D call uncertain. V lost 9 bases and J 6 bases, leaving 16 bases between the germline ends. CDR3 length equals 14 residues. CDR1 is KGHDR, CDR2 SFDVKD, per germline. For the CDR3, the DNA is TGTGCCACCTCAGGAGACCCACGACCCGGGGAGCTGTTTTTT. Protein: CATSGDPRPGELFF.

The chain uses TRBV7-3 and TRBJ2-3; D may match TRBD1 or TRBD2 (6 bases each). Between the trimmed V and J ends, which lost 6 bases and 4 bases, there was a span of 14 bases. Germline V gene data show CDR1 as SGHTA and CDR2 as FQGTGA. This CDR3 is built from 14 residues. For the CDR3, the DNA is TGTGCCAGCAGGTTGAACAGGGACTCAGATACGCAGTATTTT. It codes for CASRLNRDSDTQYF. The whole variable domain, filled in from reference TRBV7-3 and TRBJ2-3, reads GAGVSQTPSNKVTEKGKYVELRCDPISGHTALYWYRQSLGQGPEFLIYFQGTGAADDSGLPNDRFFAVRPEGSVSTLKIQRTERGDSAVYLCASRLNRDSDTQYFGPGTRLTVL.

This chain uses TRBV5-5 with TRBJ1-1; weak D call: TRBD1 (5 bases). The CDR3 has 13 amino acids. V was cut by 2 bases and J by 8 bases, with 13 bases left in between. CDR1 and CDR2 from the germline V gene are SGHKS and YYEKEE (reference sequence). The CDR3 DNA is TGTGCCAGCAGCTTTGGGGGGGGAGTAGAAGCTTTCTTT. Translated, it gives CASSFGGGVEAFF.

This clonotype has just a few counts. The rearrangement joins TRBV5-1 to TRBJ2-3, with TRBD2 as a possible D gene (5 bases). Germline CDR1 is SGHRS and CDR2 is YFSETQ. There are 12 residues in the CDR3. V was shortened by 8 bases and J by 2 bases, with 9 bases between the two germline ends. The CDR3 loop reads CASGLDTDTQYF. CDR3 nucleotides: TGCGCCAGTGGACTTGACACAGATACGCAGTATTTT.

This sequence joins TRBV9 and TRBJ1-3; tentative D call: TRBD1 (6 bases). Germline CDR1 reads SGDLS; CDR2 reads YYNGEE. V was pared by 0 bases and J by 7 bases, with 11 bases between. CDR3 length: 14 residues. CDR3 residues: CASSVDRAWNTIYF. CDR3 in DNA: TGTGCCAGCAGCGTAGACAGGGCGTGGAACACCATATATTTT.

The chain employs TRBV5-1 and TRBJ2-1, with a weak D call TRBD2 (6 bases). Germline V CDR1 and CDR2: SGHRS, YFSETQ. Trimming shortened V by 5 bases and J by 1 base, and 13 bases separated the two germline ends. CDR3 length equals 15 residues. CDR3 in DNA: TGCGCCAGCAGTTCCAGCGCGGGGTCCTACAATGAGCAGTTCTTC. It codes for CASSSSAGSYNEQFF.

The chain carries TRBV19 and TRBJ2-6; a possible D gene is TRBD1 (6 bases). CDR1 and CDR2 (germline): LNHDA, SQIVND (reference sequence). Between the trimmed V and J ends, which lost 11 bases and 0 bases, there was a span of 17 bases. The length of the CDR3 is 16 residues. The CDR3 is CAVEQGPRSGANVLTF. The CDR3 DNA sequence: TGTGCCGTCGAACAGGGACCCCGCTCTGGGGCCAACGTCCTGACTTTC.

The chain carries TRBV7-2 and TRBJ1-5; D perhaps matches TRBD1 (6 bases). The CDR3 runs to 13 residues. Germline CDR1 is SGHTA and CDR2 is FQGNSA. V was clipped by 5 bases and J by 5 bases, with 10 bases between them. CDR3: CASSRRGHQPQHF. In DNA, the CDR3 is TGTGCCAGCAGCCGCCGGGGGCATCAGCCCCAGCATTTT.

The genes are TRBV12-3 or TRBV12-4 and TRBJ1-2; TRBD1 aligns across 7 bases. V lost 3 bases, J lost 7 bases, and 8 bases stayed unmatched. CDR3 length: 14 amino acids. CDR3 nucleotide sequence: TGTGCCAGCAGTTTCCAGGGGGAAGCGGGTGGCTACACCTTC. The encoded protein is CASSFQGEAGGYTF.

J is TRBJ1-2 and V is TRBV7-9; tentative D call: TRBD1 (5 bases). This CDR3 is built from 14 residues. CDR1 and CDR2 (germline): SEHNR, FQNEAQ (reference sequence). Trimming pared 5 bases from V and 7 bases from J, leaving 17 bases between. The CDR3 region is CASSGQPGSGGYTF. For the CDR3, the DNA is TGTGCCAGCAGCGGTCAGCCAGGGTCAGGTGGCTACACCTTC.

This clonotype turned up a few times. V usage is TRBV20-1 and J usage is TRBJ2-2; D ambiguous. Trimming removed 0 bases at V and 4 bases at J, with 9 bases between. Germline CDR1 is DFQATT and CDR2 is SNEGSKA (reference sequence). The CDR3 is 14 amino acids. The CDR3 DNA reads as TGCAGTGCTAGAGAGGGTGTCCGCACCGGGGAGCTGTTTTTT. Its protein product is CSAREGVRTGELFF.

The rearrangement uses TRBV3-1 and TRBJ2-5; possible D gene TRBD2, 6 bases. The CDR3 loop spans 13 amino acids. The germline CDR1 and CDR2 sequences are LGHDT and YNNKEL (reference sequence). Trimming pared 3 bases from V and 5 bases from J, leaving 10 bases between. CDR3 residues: CASSQRGSETQYF. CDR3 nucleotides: TGTGCCAGCAGCCAGCGGGGAAGTGAGACCCAGTACTTC.

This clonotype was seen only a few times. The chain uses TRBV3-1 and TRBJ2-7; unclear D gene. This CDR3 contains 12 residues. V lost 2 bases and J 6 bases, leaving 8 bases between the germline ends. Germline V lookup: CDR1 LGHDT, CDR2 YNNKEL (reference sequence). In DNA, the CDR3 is TGTGCCAGCAGCCAATCCCAAATCGAGCAGTACTTC. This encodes CASSQSQIEQYF.

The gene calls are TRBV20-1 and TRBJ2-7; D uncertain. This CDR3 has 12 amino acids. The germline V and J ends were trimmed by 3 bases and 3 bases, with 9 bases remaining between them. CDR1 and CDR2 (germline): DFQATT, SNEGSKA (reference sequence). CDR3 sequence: CSASARSYEQYF. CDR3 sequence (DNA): TGCAGTGCTAGCGCCAGGAGCTACGAGCAGTACTTC.

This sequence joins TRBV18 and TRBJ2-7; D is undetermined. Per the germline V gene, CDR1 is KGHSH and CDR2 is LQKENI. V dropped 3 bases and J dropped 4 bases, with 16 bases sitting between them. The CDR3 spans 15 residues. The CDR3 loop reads CASSPIGDGRYEQYF. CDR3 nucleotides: TGTGCCAGCTCACCGATTGGAGACGGACGTTACGAGCAGTACTTC.

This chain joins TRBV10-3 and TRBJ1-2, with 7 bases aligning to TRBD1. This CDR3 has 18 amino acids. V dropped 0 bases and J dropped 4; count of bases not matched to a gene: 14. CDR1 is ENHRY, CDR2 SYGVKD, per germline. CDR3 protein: CAISESRGGSNSGYGYTF. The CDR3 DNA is TGTGCCATCAGTGAGTCTAGAGGGGGCTCGAACTCGGGCTATGGCTACACCTTC.